This TCR beta chain was captured in a study of blood T cell repertoires in COVID-19. Study summary: Specimens from acute and convalescent COVID-19 originated in the United States, Italy and Spain. The cDNA or gDNA used as material had been derived from T cells, B-cell-depleted T cells, or PBMCs.

Original methodology: The authors estimated nucleated cell counts from reference gene primer amplification. TCRdb keeps only in-frame clones here, not all; method: immunoSEQ multiplex PCR. The V and J calls and the clone size are those of that table, but D and trimming were determined from the DNA. The repertoire holds 120,000 or so clones, about 70% seen once, with approximately 2.1% in the top ten. V trimming: 0 bases; J trimming: 7 bases; junction bases outside the gene matches: 8. The CDR3 length is 15 residues. Germline V gives CDR1 GTSNPN, CDR2 SVGIG (reference sequence). The V and J genes are TRBV30 and TRBJ2-7; 11 bases are a match to TRBD1. Material for sequencing was peripheral blood. The receptor's source is a woman aged 70-85 years with acute or convalescent COVID-19. For the CDR3, the DNA is TGTGCCTGGAGTGTAGGACAGGGGGCCCTTTGGGAGCAGTACTTC. As protein: CAWSVGQGALWEQYF.